This TCR beta chain was observed in a study of blood T cell repertoires in COVID-19. Trimming took off 5 bases at V and 2 bases at J, with 10 bases between the two ends. There are 13 residues in the CDR3. Germline CDR1 SGHRS, CDR2 YFSETQ. Method: immunoSEQ multiplex PCR; TCRdb's copy keeps in-frame clones and lacks some. The data show more than 120,000 clones, 88% seen once. The clonotype was recovered from a human donor in a cohort sampled during active COVID-19. The chain employs TRBV5-1 and TRBJ2-5; possibly TRBD1 for D (6 bases). The specimen was peripheral blood. For the CDR3, the DNA is TGCGCCAGCAGGGAAGGACAGCAAGAGACCCAGTACTTC. This translates into CASREGQQETQYF.